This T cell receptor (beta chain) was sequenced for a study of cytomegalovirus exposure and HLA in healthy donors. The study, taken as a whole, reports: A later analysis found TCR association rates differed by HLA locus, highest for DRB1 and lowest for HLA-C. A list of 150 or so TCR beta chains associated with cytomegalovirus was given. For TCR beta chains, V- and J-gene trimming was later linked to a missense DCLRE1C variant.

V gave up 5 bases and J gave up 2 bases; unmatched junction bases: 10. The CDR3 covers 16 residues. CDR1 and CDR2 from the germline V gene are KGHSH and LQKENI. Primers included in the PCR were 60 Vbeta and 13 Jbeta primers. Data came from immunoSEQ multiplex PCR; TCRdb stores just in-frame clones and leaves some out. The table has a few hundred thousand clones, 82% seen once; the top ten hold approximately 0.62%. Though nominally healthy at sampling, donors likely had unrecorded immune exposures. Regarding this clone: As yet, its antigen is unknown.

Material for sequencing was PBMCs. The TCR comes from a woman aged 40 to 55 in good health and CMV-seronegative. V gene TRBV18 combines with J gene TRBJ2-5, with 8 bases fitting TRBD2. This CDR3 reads CASSKASGGPQETQYF. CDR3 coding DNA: TGTGCCAGCTCAAAGGCATCGGGGGGGCCTCAAGAGACCCAGTACTTC.